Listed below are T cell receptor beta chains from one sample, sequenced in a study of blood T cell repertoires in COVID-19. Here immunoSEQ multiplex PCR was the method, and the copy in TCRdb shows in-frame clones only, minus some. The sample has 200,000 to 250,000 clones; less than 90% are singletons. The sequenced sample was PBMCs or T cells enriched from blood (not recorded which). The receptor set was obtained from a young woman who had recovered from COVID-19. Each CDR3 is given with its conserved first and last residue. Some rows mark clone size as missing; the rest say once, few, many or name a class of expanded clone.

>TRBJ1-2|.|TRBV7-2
CASSLFQGRRGYTF
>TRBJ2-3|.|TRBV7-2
CASSPSPSGYTDTQYF
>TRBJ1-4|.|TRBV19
CASSKNPGTGDEKLFF
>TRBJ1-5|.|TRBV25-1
CASRDRGNQPQHF
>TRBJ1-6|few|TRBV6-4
CASSDSRGSSYNSPLHF
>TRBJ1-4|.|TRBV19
CASIGQSEKLFF
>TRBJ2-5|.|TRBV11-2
CASSLRGETQYF
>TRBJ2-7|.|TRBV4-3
CASSPGTGPYYEQYF
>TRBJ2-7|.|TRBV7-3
CASSPNQGKEQYF
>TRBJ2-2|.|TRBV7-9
CASSLARSGGFVNTGELFF
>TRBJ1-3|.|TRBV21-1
CASSKARGGNTIYF
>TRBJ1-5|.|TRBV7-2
CASSLAYSNQPQHF
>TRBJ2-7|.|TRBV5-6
CASSLVGGEGRPSYEQYF
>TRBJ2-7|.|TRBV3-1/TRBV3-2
CASSQTRLSYEQYF
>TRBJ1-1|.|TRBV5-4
CASSHGQGAEAFF
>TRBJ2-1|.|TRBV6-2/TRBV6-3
CASSYWTGKYNEQFF
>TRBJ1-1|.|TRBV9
CASSVGQGRVNTEAFF
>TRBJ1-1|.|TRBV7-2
CASSLGQGHRMNTEAFF
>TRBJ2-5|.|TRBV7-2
CASSLVGQGALGETQYF
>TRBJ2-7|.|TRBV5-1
CASSFSSSGAYEQYF
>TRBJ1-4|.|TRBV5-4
CASSLQATNEKLFF
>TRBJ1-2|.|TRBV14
CASSQGRGRQYGYTF
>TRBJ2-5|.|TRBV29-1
CSVEDLGGGARETQYF
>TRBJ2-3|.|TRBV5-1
CASRFGGLTTDTQYF
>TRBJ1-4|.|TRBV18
CASSRGQATNEKLFF
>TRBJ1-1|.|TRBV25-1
CASSKTRDRNLEAFF